Listed below are T cell receptor beta chains from one sample, sequenced in a study of cytomegalovirus exposure and HLA in healthy donors. Assay used: immunoSEQ multiplex PCR; TCRdb lists only in-frame clones, some missing. The sample contains 100,000 or so clones, about 88% of which appear only once. Sequenced material: PBMCs. The origin of the receptors is a woman younger than 35 in good health and CMV-seropositive. Both conserved end residues are part of each CDR3. Fields, in order: CDR3 protein, CDR3 DNA, J gene, clone size, V gene, D gene. D genes are given only for firm matches. A clone size is listed for some rows: how often the clone was seen (once, few, many), or a class if it is expanded.

CDR3: CASSLLDSNYGYTF
DNA: TGTGCCAGCAGTTTACTTGACAGTAACTATGGCTACACCTTC
J: TRBJ1-2
size: NA
V: TRBV28
D: NA

CDR3: CASSLSRLAGARETQYF
DNA: TGTGCCAGCAGCTTATCTCGACTAGCGGGAGCAAGGGAGACCCAGTACTTC
J: TRBJ2-5
size: NA
V: TRBV11-1
D: TRBD2

CDR3: CASSLGGDSHEQYF
DNA: TGTGCCAGCAGCCTCGGAGGGGATTCTCACGAGCAGTACTTC
J: TRBJ2-7
size: NA
V: TRBV28
D: NA

CDR3: CASSPWTDLSLGGYTF
DNA: TGTGCCAGTAGTCCCTGGACAGACCTAAGCCTGGGTGGCTACACCTTC
J: TRBJ1-2
size: NA
V: TRBV19
D: NA

CDR3: CASSQNRPARWYF
DNA: TGTGCCAGCAGTCAAAACAGGCCTGCCCGGTGGTACTTC
J: TRBJ2-5
size: few
V: TRBV28
D: NA

CDR3: CASSLIIGQIDEQYF
DNA: TGTGCCAGCAGCTTGATAATCGGACAGATCGACGAGCAGTACTTC
J: TRBJ2-7
size: NA
V: TRBV7-9
D: NA

CDR3: CAGTGDFAYQETQYF
DNA: TGTGCCGGGACTGGGGACTTTGCGTACCAAGAGACCCAGTACTTC
J: TRBJ2-5
size: NA
V: TRBV30
D: NA

CDR3: CASSLSPGFDQYF
DNA: TGTGCCAGCAGCTTATCGCCAGGCTTCGACCAGTACTTC
J: TRBJ2-5
size: NA
V: TRBV7-3
D: NA

CDR3: CASSPPSGSKDEQFF
DNA: TGTGCCAGCTCACCACCTAGCGGGAGTAAGGATGAGCAGTTCTTC
J: TRBJ2-1
size: NA
V: TRBV18
D: TRBD2

CDR3: CASSPPVGGGANVLTF
DNA: TGTGCCAGCTCACCACCGGTGGGAGGTGGGGCCAACGTCCTGACTTTC
J: TRBJ2-6
size: few
V: TRBV18
D: NA

CDR3: CASSGQDTNTGELFF
DNA: TGTGCCAGCAGCGGACAGGATACGAACACCGGGGAGCTGTTTTTT
J: TRBJ2-2
size: NA
V: TRBV9
D: NA

CDR3: CSVEGTGSGNTIYF
DNA: TGCAGCGTTGAGGGGACAGGCTCTGGAAACACCATATATTTT
J: TRBJ1-3
size: NA
V: TRBV29-1
D: TRBD1

CDR3: CASSVGTAYGYTF
DNA: TGTGCCAGCAGCGTCGGGACAGCCTATGGCTACACCTTC
J: TRBJ1-2
size: once
V: TRBV27
D: TRBD1

CDR3: CASSLDRVGTGNTIYF
DNA: TGTGCCAGCAGTTTGGACAGGGTCGGAACTGGAAACACCATATATTTT
J: TRBJ1-3
size: once
V: TRBV6-5
D: TRBD1

CDR3: CASSPLGLATTGELFF
DNA: TGTGCCAGCAGTCCCCTGGGGTTAGCGACCACCGGGGAGCTGTTTTTT
J: TRBJ2-2
size: NA
V: TRBV28
D: NA

CDR3: CASSRTGGLAEAFF
DNA: TGTGCCAGTAGTAGGACAGGGGGCCTCGCTGAAGCTTTCTTT
J: TRBJ1-1
size: NA
V: TRBV19
D: TRBD1

CDR3: CASSPQRDQPQHF
DNA: TGTGCCTCCTCGCCCCAACGGGATCAGCCCCAGCATTTT
J: TRBJ1-5
size: once
V: TRBV6-4
D: NA

CDR3: CASSLSVSGVDTQYF
DNA: TGTGCCAGCAGCTTGTCAGTCTCGGGGGTGGATACGCAGTATTTT
J: TRBJ2-3
size: NA
V: TRBV5-4
D: NA

CDR3: CATAGVRGGGYTF
DNA: TGTGCTACTGCCGGGGTTCGCGGCGGCGGCTACACCTTC
J: TRBJ1-2
size: NA
V: TRBV19
D: NA

CDR3: CASRPGGGGSNQPQHF
DNA: TGTGCCAGCCGCCCCGGGGGGGGAGGGAGCAATCAGCCCCAGCATTTT
J: TRBJ1-5
size: NA
V: TRBV27
D: NA

CDR3: CASSFGRGNNEQFF
DNA: TGCGCCAGCAGCTTCGGCAGGGGGAATAATGAGCAGTTCTTC
J: TRBJ2-1
size: NA
V: TRBV5-1
D: TRBD1

CDR3: CASSTRDRGFHEQYF
DNA: TGTGCCAGTAGTACCCGCGACAGGGGGTTCCACGAGCAGTACTTC
J: TRBJ2-7
size: NA
V: TRBV19
D: TRBD1

CDR3: CASSDGGQGGSYEQYF
DNA: TGTGCCAGCAGTGATGGAGGACAGGGTGGCTCCTACGAGCAGTACTTC
J: TRBJ2-7
size: many
V: TRBV6-1
D: TRBD1

CDR3: CASSRAGGLEAFF
DNA: TGTGCCAGTTCTCGCGCAGGGGGGTTAGAGGCTTTCTTT
J: TRBJ1-1
size: NA
V: TRBV6-1
D: TRBD1

CDR3: CASRPTTSGTEQFF
DNA: TGCGCCAGCAGGCCGACGACTAGCGGGACCGAGCAGTTCTTC
J: TRBJ2-1
size: NA
V: TRBV5-1
D: TRBD2

CDR3: CASCGTGDNSPLHF
DNA: TGTGCCAGCTGTGGGACAGGGGATAATTCACCCCTCCACTTT
J: TRBJ1-6
size: once
V: TRBV6-1
D: TRBD1

CDR3: CASSLRETGELFF
DNA: TGTGCCAGCAGCTTGCGGGAGACCGGGGAGCTGTTTTTT
J: TRBJ2-2
size: NA
V: TRBV7-9
D: TRBD2

CDR3: CASSLVQGINYGYTF
DNA: TGTGCCAGCAGCTTAGTACAGGGGATTAACTATGGCTACACCTTC
J: TRBJ1-2
size: NA
V: TRBV7-8
D: TRBD1

CDR3: CASSAMGGSSGANVLTF
DNA: TGTGCCAGCAGTGCCATGGGAGGGAGCTCTGGGGCCAACGTCCTGACTTTC
J: TRBJ2-6
size: NA
V: TRBV25-1
D: TRBD2

CDR3: CASSPPVSPVLSGANVLTF
DNA: TGTGCCAGCTCACCACCAGTATCGCCGGTCTTATCTGGGGCCAACGTCCTGACTTTC
J: TRBJ2-6
size: NA
V: TRBV18
D: NA

CDR3: CASSESGVGEKNEAFF
DNA: TGTGCCAGCAGTGAATCAGGGGTGGGGGAAAAAAATGAAGCTTTCTTT
J: TRBJ1-1
size: NA
V: TRBV25-1
D: NA

CDR3: CASSFPRGTEQFF
DNA: TGCGCCAGCAGCTTCCCCAGGGGTACTGAGCAGTTCTTC
J: TRBJ2-1
size: NA
V: TRBV5-1
D: NA

CDR3: CASSLMGPGEGYTF
DNA: TGTGCCAGCAGTTTAATGGGGCCTGGCGAGGGCTACACCTTC
J: TRBJ1-2
size: NA
V: TRBV27
D: NA

CDR3: CASSLEAAQGFYGYTF
DNA: TGCGCCAGCAGCTTGGAAGCGGCCCAAGGCTTCTATGGCTACACCTTC
J: TRBJ1-2
size: once
V: TRBV5-1
D: NA

CDR3: CASSPGEWDWAEAFF
DNA: TGTGCCAGCAGCCCTGGCGAGTGGGACTGGGCTGAAGCTTTCTTT
J: TRBJ1-1
size: NA
V: TRBV11-2
D: NA

CDR3: CASSPLGSNRGAFF
DNA: TGTGCCAGCAGCCCTCTGGGGAGCAACAGGGGAGCTTTCTTT
J: TRBJ1-1
size: NA
V: TRBV7-9
D: TRBD1

CDR3: CASSKTGQGAGYTF
DNA: TGTGCCAGTAGTAAAACGGGACAGGGGGCAGGCTACACCTTC
J: TRBJ1-2
size: NA
V: TRBV19
D: TRBD1

CDR3: CASSFGIQAGGQTDTQYF
DNA: TGTGCCAGCAGTTTTGGGATACAAGCGGGGGGGCAAACAGATACGCAGTATTTT
J: TRBJ2-3
size: NA
V: TRBV28
D: TRBD2

CDR3: CASSLPTSGRDEQYF
DNA: TGCGCCAGCAGCTTGCCGACTAGCGGGAGGGATGAGCAGTACTTC
J: TRBJ2-7
size: NA
V: TRBV5-1
D: TRBD2

CDR3: CASSAGGSVSYEQYF
DNA: TGTGCCAGCAGCGCAGGGGGGTCCGTATCCTACGAGCAGTACTTC
J: TRBJ2-7
size: few
V: TRBV5-4
D: NA

CDR3: CASSWTQGGYTDTQYF
DNA: TGCGCCAGCAGCTGGACGCAGGGGGGTTACACAGATACGCAGTATTTT
J: TRBJ2-3
size: NA
V: TRBV5-1
D: NA

CDR3: CASSLLREKWFEQFF
DNA: TGTGCCAGCAGTCTCCTCCGGGAGAAATGGTTTGAGCAGTTCTTC
J: TRBJ2-1
size: NA
V: TRBV28
D: NA

CDR3: CASRSVTTNYGYTF
DNA: TGTGCCAGCAGATCGGTGACAACTAACTATGGCTACACCTTC
J: TRBJ1-2
size: few
V: TRBV6-1
D: NA

CDR3: CASSQWEGNEQYF
DNA: TGTGCCAGCAGCCAGTGGGAGGGAAACGAGCAGTACTTC
J: TRBJ2-7
size: few
V: TRBV4-2
D: TRBD2

CDR3: CASSKPPIYNEQFF
DNA: TGTGCCAGCAGCAAGCCGCCAATTTACAATGAGCAGTTCTTC
J: TRBJ2-1
size: NA
V: TRBV5-6
D: NA

CDR3: CASREAVASSYEQYF
DNA: TGCGCCAGCAGGGAGGCAGTCGCCAGCTCCTACGAGCAGTACTTC
J: TRBJ2-7
size: NA
V: TRBV5-1
D: NA

CDR3: CASSPRQGGNQPQHF
DNA: TGTGCCAGCAGTCCCCGACAGGGGGGAAATCAGCCCCAGCATTTT
J: TRBJ1-5
size: NA
V: TRBV6-6
D: TRBD1

CDR3: CASSLATGYGYTF
DNA: TGCGCCAGCAGCTTGGCCACTGGCTATGGCTACACCTTC
J: TRBJ1-2
size: NA
V: TRBV5-1
D: NA

CDR3: CASSEGTASNQPQHF
DNA: TGTGCCAGCAGTGAAGGTACCGCGAGCAATCAGCCCCAGCATTTT
J: TRBJ1-5
size: NA
V: TRBV2
D: NA

CDR3: CASSMRGGTLGTEAFF
DNA: TGTGCCAGTAGTATGAGAGGGGGAACCCTGGGCACTGAAGCTTTCTTT
J: TRBJ1-1
size: NA
V: TRBV19
D: NA

CDR3: CASSPGTSGTRYEQYF
DNA: TGTGCCAGCAGCCCTGGGACTAGCGGGACCAGGTACGAGCAGTACTTC
J: TRBJ2-7
size: NA
V: TRBV5-5
D: TRBD2

CDR3: CASSPLPTVASGNTIYF
DNA: TGTGCCAGCTCACCCCTCCCGACAGTAGCCTCTGGAAACACCATATATTTT
J: TRBJ1-3
size: NA
V: TRBV18
D: NA

CDR3: CASSLLPPGGSYNEQFF
DNA: TGTGCCAGCAGCTTATTACCCCCTGGAGGGTCCTACAATGAGCAGTTCTTC
J: TRBJ2-1
size: NA
V: TRBV7-3
D: NA

CDR3: CASNLDSHSSYEQYF
DNA: TGCGCCAGCAACCTGGACTCCCACTCATCATACGAGCAGTACTTC
J: TRBJ2-7
size: NA
V: TRBV5-1
D: NA

CDR3: CASSPRLGTVETGELFF
DNA: TGTGCCAGCTCACCAAGGTTGGGGACAGTGGAAACCGGGGAGCTGTTTTTT
J: TRBJ2-2
size: NA
V: TRBV18
D: TRBD1

CDR3: CASSEDGGYTF
DNA: TGTGCCAGCAGTGAAGACGGTGGCTACACCTTC
J: TRBJ1-2
size: NA
V: TRBV2
D: NA

CDR3: CASRGQNFYGYTF
DNA: TGCGCCAGCAGGGGACAGAATTTCTATGGCTACACCTTC
J: TRBJ1-2
size: NA
V: TRBV4-1
D: TRBD1

CDR3: CASSLDTGEGYTF
DNA: TGTGCCAGCAGCTTGGATACAGGGGAGGGCTACACCTTC
J: TRBJ1-2
size: NA
V: TRBV5-6
D: TRBD1

CDR3: CASSLRQAHTGELFF
DNA: TGTGCCAGCAGCCTAAGACAGGCTCACACCGGGGAGCTGTTTTTT
J: TRBJ2-2
size: few
V: TRBV7-2
D: NA